A single sample is the source of the 9 T cell receptor beta chains below, sequenced in a study of blood T cell repertoires in COVID-19. Measured with immunoSEQ multiplex PCR; TCRdb has only the in-frame clones, and not every one. Of fewer than 300,000 clones listed, about 93% are singletons. Sequencing used PBMCs or T cells enriched from blood (not recorded which). These receptors were taken from a woman aged 25 to 39 who had recovered from COVID-19.

This chain joins TRBV2 and TRBJ1-5; 9 bases line up with TRBD1. V shed 10 bases and J 0 bases; nucleotides not matched to a gene: 4. This CDR3 comprises 14 residues. Germline values: CDR1 SNHLY, CDR2 FYNNEI. The CDR3 spells CATKQGASNQPQHF. The CDR3 nucleotides read TGTGCCACCAAACAGGGGGCTAGCAATCAGCCCCAGCATTTT.

The V call is TRBV5-1, the J call TRBJ2-1, with D possibly being TRBD2 (6 bases). CDR1 and CDR2 (germline): SGHRS, YFSETQ. CDR3 size: 14 residues. With 4 bases removed from V and 6 bases from J, the gap between germline ends came to 14 bases. In DNA form, the CDR3 reads TGCGCCAGCAGCCCCTGGACTATCGGCAATGAGCAGTTCTTC. It translates to CASSPWTIGNEQFF.

The rearrangement uses TRBV7-9 and TRBJ2-3; 8 positions match TRBD2. With 4 bases clipped from V and 2 bases from J, the junction kept 8 bases outside the gene matches. Germline values: CDR1 SEHNR, CDR2 FQNEAQ (reference sequence). CDR3 length equals 16 residues. The CDR3 DNA is TGTGCCAGCAGCTCCCGGGGGGGAGCGGACACAGATACGCAGTATTTT. It translates to CASSSRGGADTDTQYF.

The chain joins TRBV5-1 to TRBJ2-7; 9 nucleotides line up with TRBD2. This CDR3 has 15 residues. V lost 0 bases to trimming and J lost 2 bases; unmatched junction nucleotides: 3. Looked up from germline, CDR1 is SGHRS and CDR2 is YFSETQ. CDR3 amino acids: CASSLASGVAYEQYF. The CDR3 DNA is TGCGCCAGCAGCTTGGCTAGCGGGGTAGCCTACGAGCAGTACTTC.

A few counts support this clone. This chain links TRBV19 with TRBJ2-3, with 8 positions matching TRBD2. After removal of 4 bases from V and 0 bases from J, the junction contained 0 bases not matched to a gene. Per germline, CDR1 LNHDA and CDR2 SQIVND (reference sequence). The CDR3 runs 14 residues. The CDR3 DNA reads TGTGCCAGTAGTACTAGCGGGAGCACAGATACGCAGTATTTT. Protein: CASSTSGSTDTQYF.

The V and J genes are TRBV27 and TRBJ2-7; 9 nucleotides agree with TRBD1. The CDR3 is 14 residues long. Germline V gene data show CDR1 as MNHEY and CDR2 as SMNVEV (reference sequence). Trimming at V came to 5 bases and at J to 4 bases, leaving 6 bases not matched to a gene. This CDR3 reads CASSPGQGAYEQYF. CDR3 in DNA: TGTGCCAGCAGTCCGGGACAGGGCGCTTACGAGCAGTACTTC.

The chain links TRBV28 to TRBJ1-2, with 9 bases lining up with TRBD1. The CDR3 is 16 residues long. Germline V CDR1 and CDR2: MDHEN, SYDVKM. The J segment lost 2 bases and the V segment lost 1 base, leaving 5 bases of the junction unmatched. The CDR3 nucleotides are TGTGCCAGCAGTTTATTCTCCGGGACAGGGAACTATGGCTACACCTTC. The encoded protein is CASSLFSGTGNYGYTF.

CDR3 region: CASSARWGTYNEQFF. The CDR3 DNA is TGTGCCAGCAGTGCCAGGTGGGGCACCTACAATGAGCAGTTCTTC. The chain has TRBV6-4 and TRBJ2-1; TRBD1 might be the D (5 bases). Germline values: CDR1 MRHNA, CDR2 SNTAGT. The CDR3 contains 15 residues. V lost 4 bases and J lost 2, with 12 bases in between.

V gene TRBV7-8 combines with J gene TRBJ2-1, with a possible D match to TRBD2 (5 bases). Germline V lookup: CDR1 SGHVS, CDR2 FQNEAQ. The CDR3 consists of 14 residues. Trimming took off 0 bases at V and 9 bases at J, with 12 bases between the two ends. CDR3 sequence (DNA): TGTGCCAGCAGCTTAGCGAGTCTAGGAGGTGAGCAGTTCTTC. Residues: CASSLASLGGEQFF. Combining the CDR3 with reference TRBV7-8 and TRBJ2-1 gives the whole variable domain GAGVSQSPRYKVAKRGQDVALRCDPISGHVSLFWYQQALGQGPEFLTYFQNEAQLDKSGLPSDRFFAERPEGSVSTLKIQRTQQEDSAVYLCASSLASLGGEQFFGPGTRLTVL.